The TCR beta chain under discussion was sequenced for a study of T cells in Graves' hyperthyroidism and ophthalmopathy. The CDR3 is made up of 15 amino acids. Trimming at V came to 4 bases and at J to 6 bases, leaving 7 bases not matched to a gene. Germline lookup yields CDR1 KGHSH and CDR2 LQKENI. From RNA transcripts, TCR beta CDR3 regions were amplified. The HTBI primer set drove a first-round RT-PCR of the TCR CDR3. TCRdb re-derived calls from the multiplex PCR reads in MiXCR, one entry per CDR3 protein. The sample consists of 500,000 to 650,000 distinct CDR3 sequences, around 13% of them appearing once. This clonotype has only a few counts.

Sequencing input: blood. The chain couples TRBV18 to TRBJ2-1, with 9 bases fitting TRBD1. The receptor's source is a woman aged 45-59 years with Graves' ophthalmopathy. This CDR3 is CASSQAGQGPNEQFF. CDR3 DNA sequence: TGTGCCAGCTCACAAGCAGGACAGGGGCCCAATGAGCAGTTCTTC. Full variable domain (rest looked up from reference TRBV18 and TRBJ2-1): NAGVMQNPRHLVRRRGQEARLRCSPMKGHSHVYWYRQLPEEGLKFMVYLQKENIIDESGMPKERFSAEFPKEGPSILRIQQVVRGDSAAYFCASSQAGQGPNEQFFGPGTRLTVL.